This passage covers 27 T cell receptor beta chains from one sample sequenced in a study of brain metastases from non-small cell lung cancer. Profiling relied on immunoSEQ multiplex PCR, and the TCRdb table lists in-frame clones only, not all of them. The sample shows 2,000 or so clones, 80% to 90% of them seen only once. Specimen: tumor-adjacent normal tissue. The receptors stem from a donor over 35 with non-small cell lung cancer.

The chain carries TRBV9 and TRBJ2-5; D not certain. Per germline, CDR1 SGDLS and CDR2 YYNGEE. The CDR3 sequence is 13 residues long. The germline V and J ends were trimmed by 2 bases and 2 bases, with 7 bases remaining between them. The CDR3 reads CASSVALQETQYF. CDR3 nucleotides: TGTGCCAGCAGCGTGGCCTTACAAGAGACCCAGTACTTC.

CDR3 loop: CASSVAVGGTYEQYF. In DNA, the CDR3 is TGTGCCAGCAGCGTAGCGGTCGGCGGGACCTACGAGCAGTACTTC. This sequence joins TRBV9 and TRBJ2-7, with D possibly matching TRBD2 (6 bases). There are 15 residues in the CDR3. CDR1 and CDR2 (germline): SGDLS, YYNGEE. V lost 0 bases and J 2 bases, leaving 12 bases between the germline ends.

Turning to this clone: Other DNA sequences within the sample encode an identical CDR3. V gene TRBV12-3 or TRBV12-4 combines with J gene TRBJ1-1; tentative D call: TRBD1 (5 bases). The CDR3 sequence is 13 residues long. The V gene lost 6 bases and the J gene lost 2 bases, with 10 bases spanning the gap. The CDR3 sequence is CASSPTVNTEAFF. CDR3 bases: TGTGCCAGCAGCCCGACAGTAAACACTGAAGCTTTCTTT.

This clone has only one observation. The V gene is TRBV5-6, the J gene TRBJ2-2, with a weak D call TRBD1 (6 bases). The ends were cut back, 0 bases at V and 4 bases at J, with 10 bases in the middle. CDR3 length equals 15 residues. Germline-derived CDR1 and CDR2 are SGHDT and YYEEEE. Here the CDR3 DNA reads TGTGCCAGCAGCTTGGGTGGGGGCGGCACCGGGGAGCTGTTTTTT. It yields the protein CASSLGGGGTGELFF.

The rearrangement uses TRBV3-1 (or the pseudogene TRBV3-2) and TRBJ2-3, with 12 bases matching TRBD2. After removal of 1 base from V and 0 bases from J, the junction contained 2 bases not matched to a gene. Looked up from germline, CDR1 is LGHDT and CDR2 is YNNKEL (reference sequence). CDR3 size: 17 residues. The CDR3 is CASSQVGLAGSTDTQYF. CDR3 in DNA: TGTGCCAGCAGCCAAGTCGGACTAGCGGGGAGCACAGATACGCAGTATTTT.

This clone was observed a handful of times. The chain combines TRBV15 with TRBJ1-1, with D perhaps TRBD1 (6 bases). Deletions cut 5 bases from V and 4 bases from J, with 17 bases between. Germline assignment: CDR1 LNHNV and CDR2 YYDKDF (reference sequence). The CDR3 runs 15 residues. The CDR3 nucleotides are TGTGCCACCAGCCAGAGGGGGGGATGGAGCACTGAAGCTTTCTTT. Protein product: CATSQRGGWSTEAFF.

Only a few counts were recorded for this clone. The chain recombines TRBV5-1 with TRBJ1-1; 7 bases line up with TRBD1. CDR3 length: 14 amino acids. Germline-derived CDR1 and CDR2 are SGHRS and YFSETQ. V trimming: 5 bases; J trimming: 9 bases; junction bases outside the gene matches: 13. CDR3 sequence: CASSLDTETGKAFF. The CDR3 DNA reads as TGCGCCAGCAGTCTTGATACAGAGACAGGGAAAGCTTTCTTT.

The V call is TRBV29-1, the J call TRBJ1-4; 8 bases fit TRBD1. V gave up 8 bases and J gave up 7 bases; unmatched junction bases: 24. The CDR3 runs to 18 residues. Per the germline V gene, CDR1 is SQVTM and CDR2 is ANQGSEA. The CDR3 sequence is CSPEWTGPPFPLREKLFF. The CDR3 DNA reads TGCAGCCCAGAATGGACAGGGCCTCCTTTCCCCCTACGTGAAAAACTGTTTTTT.

The chain employs TRBV21-1 and TRBJ2-1; the DNA was not used to check the table's D call, TRBD2. TRBV21-1 is annotated as a pseudogene. The CDR3 has 17 residues. The CDR3, as DNA: TGTGCCAGCAACAAGACCCCCTACAGCGGGGGATACAATGAGCAGTTCTTC. It is translated as CASNKTPYSGGYNEQFF.

This clone was counted a single time. The J gene is TRBJ1-2, the V gene TRBV10-3, with 7 nucleotides matching TRBD1. The V gene's germline CDR1 is ENHRY and CDR2 SYGVKD. Germline trimming cut 6 bases from V and 3 bases from J; bases unmatched to any gene: 22. The CDR3 covers 19 residues. The chain's CDR3 is CAISGTGRQGSRAHYGYTF. The CDR3 nucleotides are TGTGCCATCAGCGGGACCGGGCGACAGGGCTCTAGAGCCCACTATGGCTACACCTTC.

This clone has a handful of counts. V and J are TRBV7-2 and TRBJ2-7, with 8 bases fitting TRBD1. This CDR3 has 15 amino acids. Germline V CDR1 and CDR2: SGHTA, FQGNSA. V shed 5 bases and J 2 bases; nucleotides not matched to a gene: 8. In DNA, the CDR3 is TGTGCCAGCAGCCCCTGGACAGGGCCAACCTACGAGCAGTACTTC. It is translated as CASSPWTGPTYEQYF.

In this sample, this clone turned up a few times. The rearrangement joins TRBV30 to TRBJ1-5; 11 bases fit TRBD1. J gave up 6 bases and V 0 bases, and 1 base lay outside the gene matches. Germline assignment: CDR1 GTSNPN and CDR2 SVGIG (reference sequence). The CDR3 is made up of 14 amino acids. The CDR3 sequence: CAWSVGTGGQPQHF. CDR3 DNA sequence: TGTGCCTGGAGTGTTGGGACAGGGGGTCAGCCCCAGCATTTT.

On this clone itself: Mismatch with germline at one junction end may stem from a read error. Other nucleotide sequences from this sample produce the same CDR3. The chain couples TRBV7-2 to TRBJ2-1; D is unclear. This CDR3 comprises 14 residues. Germline values: CDR1 SGHTA, CDR2 FQGNSA. The CDR3 region has the DNA TGTGCCAGCAGCTTAGAAAGCTCCTACAATGAGCAATTCTTC. Protein product: CASSLESSYNEQFF.

This clone was seen only once. V is TRBV15 and J is TRBJ2-5; D not certain. Per the germline V gene, CDR1 is LNHNV and CDR2 is YYDKDF (reference sequence). Trimming stripped 0 bases from V and 4 bases from J, with 15 bases between. The CDR3 has 16 amino acids. For the CDR3, the DNA is TGTGCCACCAGCAGAGATAGCCCGCGTGAAGGAGAGACCCAGTACTTC. It is translated as CATSRDSPREGETQYF. Full variable domain (remainder filled in from reference TRBV15 and TRBJ2-5): DAMVIQNPRYQVTQFGKPVTLSCSQTLNHNVMYWYQQKSSQAPKLLFHYYDKDFNNEADTPDNFQSRRPNTSFCFLDIRSPGLGDTAMYLCATSRDSPREGETQYFGPGTRLLVL.

The chain has TRBV25-1 and TRBJ2-7; D is uncertain. Trimming removed 4 bases from V and 2 bases from J, with 12 bases in between. The CDR3 runs 14 residues. Germline V lookup: CDR1 MGHDK, CDR2 SYGVNS. CDR3 sequence reads: CASSGTVGPYEQYF. The CDR3 DNA sequence: TGTGCCAGCAGTGGGACGGTCGGACCCTACGAGCAGTACTTC.

This clone was seen once. The chain employs TRBV28 and TRBJ2-7; D could derive from TRBD1 or TRBD2 (5 bases each). Germline V gene data show CDR1 as MDHEN and CDR2 as SYDVKM. V shed 3 bases and J shed 2 bases, with 11 bases lying between them. The CDR3 length is 14 residues. As DNA, the CDR3 is TGTGCCAGCAGTTTTCCGGGACGCCCCTACGAGCAGTACTTC. Translated: CASSFPGRPYEQYF.

As to this clone: The junction departs from the called germline gene at one end, perhaps through a read error. The identical CDR3 is also encoded by other nucleotide sequences in the sample. This chain links TRBV7-2 with TRBJ2-4; D uncertain. Germline CDR1 SGHTA, CDR2 FQGNSA. The length of the CDR3 is 14 residues. The CDR3 protein is CASSLGRTQNIQYF. CDR3 DNA: TGTGCTAGCAGCTTGGGCCGGACGCAGAACATTCAGTACTTC.

Remarks on this clone: Other DNA sequences in the same sample also yield this CDR3. The chain has TRBV4-3 and TRBJ1-1; D is unresolved. V was clipped by 3 bases and J by 4 bases, with 12 bases between them. This CDR3 is 14 amino acids long. Germline assignment: CDR1 LGHNA and CDR2 YSLEER. Here the CDR3 reads CASSHDKGSTEAFF. DNA for the CDR3: TGCGCCAGCAGCCACGACAAAGGGAGCACTGAAGCTTTCTTT.

The genes are TRBV7-6 and TRBJ1-4; 9 positions agree with TRBD1. The V and J ends lost 5 bases and 6 bases, in that order; junction bases with no gene match: 10. The CDR3 has 16 amino acids. The germline V gene has CDR1 SGHVS and CDR2 FNYEAQ. As DNA, the CDR3 is TGTGCCAGCAGCGCCCGCCCGGGACAGGGTGATGAAAAACTGTTTTTT. It specifies CASSARPGQGDEKLFF.

The rearrangement joins TRBV24-1 to TRBJ1-1; perhaps TRBD1 as D (6 bases). The CDR3 spans 14 residues. Trimming took 7 bases from V and 7 from J, leaving 18 bases between them. Germline V gene data show CDR1 as KGHDR and CDR2 as SFDVKD. The CDR3 region is CATRKGQWDIEAFF. CDR3 coding DNA: TGTGCCACCAGAAAAGGACAATGGGACATTGAAGCTTTCTTT.

The chain joins TRBV6-6 to TRBJ2-7; no reliable D call. CDR1 and CDR2 (germline): MNHNY, SVGAGI (reference sequence). Trimming shortened V by 4 bases and J by 3 bases, and 13 bases separated the two germline ends. The CDR3 is 14 amino acids. Here the CDR3 reads CASSSPPRYYEQYF. CDR3 DNA sequence: TGTGCCAGCAGTTCCCCCCCTCGTTACTACGAGCAGTACTTC.

The chain employs TRBV6-2 or TRBV6-3 and TRBJ2-7; TRBD2 aligns across 7 bases. Losses at the gene ends were 4 bases for V and 1 base for J; bases not matched to a gene: 7. Germline V gene lookup returns CDR1 MNHEY and CDR2 SVGEGT. The CDR3 is 15 amino acids. CDR3 sequence reads: CASSSTSKFSYEQYF. CDR3 in DNA: TGTGCCAGCAGTTCGACTAGCAAGTTTTCCTACGAGCAGTACTTC.

The gene calls are TRBV4-2 and TRBJ1-1, with D perhaps matching TRBD1 (6 bases). The germline V gene has CDR1 LGHNA and CDR2 YNFKEQ. This CDR3 comprises 16 residues. Trimming cost V 7 bases and J 5 bases, with 23 bases left between them. The CDR3 nucleotides read TGTGCCAGCACCCCCCGGGGTGGGGACATCAATACTGAAGCTTTCTTT. It yields the protein CASTPRGGDINTEAFF.

J is TRBJ1-6 and V is TRBV4-3, with D possibly matching TRBD1 (6 bases). Trimming removed 1 base at V and 5 bases at J, with 9 bases between. CDR3 length: 15 amino acids. Germline V gives CDR1 LGHNA, CDR2 YSLEER. CDR3 coding DNA: TGCGCCAGCAGCCAAGGGACAGTTGATAATTCACCCCTCCACTTT. Translated: CASSQGTVDNSPLHF.

V usage is TRBV5-5 and J usage is TRBJ2-7; possible D gene TRBD1, 6 bases. This CDR3 region has 18 residues. Trimming took 0 bases from V and 1 from J, leaving 20 bases between them. In germline, CDR1 is SGHKS, CDR2 YYEKEE (reference sequence). The CDR3 nucleotides are TGTGCCAGCAGCTTGGGAGCAGGGGCCCTTAGGGGGTCCTACGAGCAGTACTTC. It is translated as CASSLGAGALRGSYEQYF.

This chain joins TRBV7-7 and TRBJ2-5; 8 bases are shared with TRBD2. Germline V gene lookup returns CDR1 SSHAT and CDR2 FNYEAQ (reference sequence). The CDR3 spans 16 residues. The junction had 9 bases not matched to a gene; V was cut back by 5 bases and J by 1 base. This CDR3 is CASSLMSTSGQETQYF. CDR3 bases: TGTGCCAGCAGCCTAATGAGTACTAGCGGCCAAGAGACCCAGTACTTC.

This clone has just a few counts. The V call is TRBV2, the J call TRBJ1-1; D is perhaps TRBD1 (5 bases). This CDR3 spans 13 amino acids. The V end lost 3 bases, the J end lost 4 bases, and 9 bases lay between the germline ends. Germline values: CDR1 SNHLY, CDR2 FYNNEI. The CDR3 here is CASSDEGTTEAFF. The DNA for the CDR3 is TGTGCCAGCAGTGACGAGGGGACCACTGAAGCTTTCTTT.